Below, 13 T cell receptor beta chains from the same sample are listed, as sequenced in a study of patients and donors after allogeneic stem cell transplantation. In TCRdb, the RT-PCR reads were re-called with MiXCR into one record per CDR3 protein. The sample lists about 2,600 distinct CDR3 sequences; 7% to 10% were seen once. Material: blood, either unsorted or a sorted T cell fraction (not recorded which). The receptors stem from a human donor who was either an allogeneic HSCT recipient or a stem cell or donor lymphocyte infusion donor (not recorded which). It is not recorded whose cells these are; they may come from a transplant donor.

The gene calls are TRBV30 and TRBJ2-5; 10 bases agree with TRBD2. This CDR3 is 16 amino acids long. Germline V CDR1 and CDR2: GTSNPN, SVGIG (reference sequence). J gave up 4 bases and V 0 bases, and 8 bases lay outside the gene matches. This CDR3 reads CAWSVGLAGARETQYF. The CDR3 coding sequence is TGTGCCTGGAGTGTAGGGCTAGCGGGAGCACGAGAGACCCAGTACTTC.

CDR3 sequence (DNA): TGTGCCAGCAGCCCCCGGGACAGCCTCCGTCCCAATGGCTACACCTTC. It specifies CASSPRDSLRPNGYTF. The rearrangement joins TRBV7-2 to TRBJ1-2; 7 bases line up with TRBD1. The germline gives CDR1 SGHTA, CDR2 FQGNSA. The CDR3 consists of 16 residues. J lost 6 bases, V lost 5 bases, and 15 bases had no gene match.

This clonotype is medium-sized by share. The rearrangement links TRBV2 to TRBJ2-5; 9 bases match TRBD1. The CDR3 sequence is 13 residues long. Trimming cost V 4 bases and J 6 bases; bases outside gene matches: 3. Germline V CDR1 and CDR2: SNHLY, FYNNEI. This CDR3 is CASSGDRAKTQYF. The CDR3, as DNA: TGTGCCAGCAGTGGGGACAGGGCGAAGACCCAGTACTTC.

This clonotype qualifies as medium-sized (0.01 to 0.1%). The rearrangement uses TRBV20-1 and TRBJ2-3; 9 bases align to TRBD2. Germline V gene lookup returns CDR1 DFQATT and CDR2 SNEGSKA (reference sequence). The CDR3 runs 14 residues. V dropped 6 bases and J dropped 3; count of bases not matched to a gene: 7. CDR3 in DNA: TGCAGTGCAGATAGCGGGAGTCCGACAGATACGCAGTATTTT. Protein product: CSADSGSPTDTQYF.

The table lists this clonotype with a few counts. The chain is built from TRBV4-2 and TRBJ2-1; D may be TRBD2 (6 bases). Trimming stripped 1 base from V and 4 bases from J, with 17 bases between. CDR1 and CDR2 from the germline V gene are LGHNA and YNFKEQ. This CDR3 is 17 amino acids long. In DNA, the CDR3 is TGTGCCAGCAGCCAAGGAACGACGGGAGAGAGATACAATGAGCAGTTCTTC. This codes for CASSQGTTGERYNEQFF.

A few counts support this clonotype. J is TRBJ1-4 and V is TRBV12-3 or TRBV12-4; no firm D call. V lost 6 bases and J lost 4, with 12 bases in between. The CDR3 consists of 14 residues. CDR3 protein: CASSEDGLNEKLFF. In DNA, the CDR3 is TGTGCCAGCAGCGAGGACGGGCTTAATGAAAAACTGTTTTTT.

The V call is TRBV27, the J call TRBJ2-7; a possible D gene is TRBD1 (6 bases). The germline V and J ends were trimmed by 5 bases and 5 bases, with 16 bases remaining between them. Per the germline V gene, CDR1 is MNHEY and CDR2 is SMNVEV (reference sequence). The CDR3 is 14 residues long. The DNA of the CDR3 is TGTGCCAGCAGTCCAACAGGGAGTTCGCACGAGCAGTACTTC. Encoded protein: CASSPTGSSHEQYF.

This clonotype is termed large. The V call is TRBV18, the J call TRBJ2-7, with D unresolved. CDR1 and CDR2 from the germline V gene are KGHSH and LQKENI. The germline V and J ends were trimmed by 6 bases and 0 bases, with 6 bases remaining between them. The CDR3 sequence is 12 residues long. The CDR3, as DNA: TGTGCCAGCTCCCCGAGCTCCTACGAGCAGTACTTC. This sequence encodes CASSPSSYEQYF.

The rearrangement uses TRBV29-1 and TRBJ1-1; 7 bases map to TRBD1. V lost 7 bases, J lost 4 bases, and 6 bases stayed unmatched. The CDR3 has 12 amino acids. CDR1 is SQVTM and CDR2 is ANQGSEA in the germline V gene. The CDR3 nucleotides are TGCAGCGGTAACAGGGGCCCCACTGAAGCTTTCTTT. This codes for CSGNRGPTEAFF.

This clonotype is medium-sized by share. J is TRBJ2-7 and V is TRBV5-1; 7 nucleotides match TRBD1. Germline lookup yields CDR1 SGHRS and CDR2 YFSETQ. There are 15 residues in the CDR3. With V trimmed by 2 bases and J by 4 bases, 9 bases remained unmatched. The DNA of the CDR3 is TGCGCCAGCAGCTTCTTAGGACAGGTTGAGTACGAGCAGTACTTC. It yields the protein CASSFLGQVEYEQYF.

The gene calls are TRBV7-2 and TRBJ2-7; possibly TRBD1 for D (6 bases). V shed 6 bases and J shed 2 bases, with 17 bases lying between them. The CDR3 length is 15 residues. CDR1 and CDR2 (germline): SGHTA, FQGNSA. CDR3 DNA sequence: TGTGCCAGCAGTTTTGCCGGGACACAAGCCTACGAGCAGTACTTC. Amino acids: CASSFAGTQAYEQYF.

This chain links TRBV25-1 with TRBJ2-1; TRBD2 aligns across 12 bases. The CDR3 loop spans 15 amino acids. Germline V gene lookup returns CDR1 MGHDK and CDR2 SYGVNS. The J segment lost 8 bases and the V segment lost 8 bases, leaving 10 bases of the junction unmatched. CDR3: CASDAGTSGFDEQFF. The CDR3, as DNA: TGTGCCAGCGATGCCGGGACTAGCGGGTTCGATGAGCAGTTCTTC.

This clonotype is categorized as medium-sized (0.01 to 0.1%). The chain recombines TRBV18 with TRBJ2-7; tentative D call: TRBD1 (6 bases). Trimming removed 4 bases from V and 2 bases from J, with 15 bases in between. The germline V gene has CDR1 KGHSH and CDR2 LQKENI. CDR3 length equals 15 residues. This chain's CDR3 is CASSLQGNGAYEQYF. The CDR3, as DNA: TGTGCCAGCTCACTACAGGGTAACGGGGCCTACGAGCAGTACTTC.